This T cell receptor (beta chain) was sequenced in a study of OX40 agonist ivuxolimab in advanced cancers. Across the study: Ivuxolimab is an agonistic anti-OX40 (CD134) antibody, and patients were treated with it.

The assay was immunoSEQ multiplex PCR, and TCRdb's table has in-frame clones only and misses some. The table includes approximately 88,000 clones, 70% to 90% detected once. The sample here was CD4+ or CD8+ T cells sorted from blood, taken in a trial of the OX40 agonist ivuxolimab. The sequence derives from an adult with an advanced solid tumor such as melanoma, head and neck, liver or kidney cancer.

The CDR3 DNA reads as TGTGCCAGTAGCCCCCGTGGGCTCAGCACAGATACGCAGTATTTT. It codes for CASSPRGLSTDTQYF. The chain is built from TRBV19 and TRBJ2-3, with no clear D. Looked up from germline, CDR1 is LNHDA and CDR2 is SQIVND (reference sequence). CDR3 length equals 15 residues. With 6 bases removed from V and 0 bases from J, the gap between germline ends came to 13 bases.